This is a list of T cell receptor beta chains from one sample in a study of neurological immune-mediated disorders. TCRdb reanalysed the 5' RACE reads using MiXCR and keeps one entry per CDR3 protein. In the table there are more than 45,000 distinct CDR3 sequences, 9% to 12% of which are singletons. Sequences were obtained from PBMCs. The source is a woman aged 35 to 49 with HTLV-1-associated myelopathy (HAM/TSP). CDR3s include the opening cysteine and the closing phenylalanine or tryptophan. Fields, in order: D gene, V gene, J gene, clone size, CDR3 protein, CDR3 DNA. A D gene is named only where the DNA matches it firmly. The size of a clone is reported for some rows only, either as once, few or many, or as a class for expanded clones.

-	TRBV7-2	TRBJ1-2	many	CASTAGGPHYGYTF	TGTGCCAGCACCGCCGGGGGGCCACACTATGGCTACACCTTC
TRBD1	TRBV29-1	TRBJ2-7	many	CSVGVTGALYEQYF	TGCAGCGTGGGCGTGACAGGGGCCTTATACGAGCAGTACTTC
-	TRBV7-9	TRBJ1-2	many	CASSPTGRDGYTF	TGTGCCAGCAGCCCAACAGGGAGGGATGGCTACACCTTC
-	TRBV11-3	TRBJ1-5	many	CASSLGKGHRSNQPQHF	TGTGCCAGCAGCTTAGGTAAGGGTCATCGCAGCAATCAGCCCCAGCATTTT
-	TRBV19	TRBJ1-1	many	CASSPATNTEAFF	TGTGCCAGTAGTCCGGCGACGAACACTGAAGCTTTCTTT
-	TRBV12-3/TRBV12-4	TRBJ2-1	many	CASSIGPSSYNEQFF	TGTGCCAGCAGTATAGGACCTAGCTCCTACAATGAGCAGTTCTTC
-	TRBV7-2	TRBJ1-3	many	CASNPGGAGNTIYF	TGTGCCAGCAATCCCGGGGGAGCTGGAAACACCATATATTTT
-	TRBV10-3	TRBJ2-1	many	CAISESSGPIYNEQFF	TGTGCCATCAGTGAGTCAAGTGGTCCTATATACAATGAGCAGTTCTTC
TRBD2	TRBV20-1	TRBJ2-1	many	CSASLPRGGYEQFF	TGCAGTGCTAGTCTCCCACGGGGGGGTTATGAGCAGTTCTTC
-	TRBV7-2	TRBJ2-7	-	CASSSRPSGEQYF	TGTGCCAGCAGCTCCCGCCCGAGTGGAGAGCAGTACTTC
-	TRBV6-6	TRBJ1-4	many	CASSSPSLGTNEKLFF	TGTGCCAGCAGTTCCCCCTCGTTGGGGACTAATGAAAAACTGTTTTTT
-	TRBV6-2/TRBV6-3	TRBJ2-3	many	CASSSLQGGMDTQYF	TGTGCCAGCAGTTCTCTTCAGGGGGGGATGGATACGCAGTATTTT
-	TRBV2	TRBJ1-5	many	CASSKGGGQPQHF	TGTGCCAGCAGTAAGGGGGGCGGCCAGCCCCAGCATTTT
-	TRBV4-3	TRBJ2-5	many	CASSQHWTVQETQYF	TGCGCCAGCAGCCAGCACTGGACAGTCCAAGAGACCCAGTACTTC
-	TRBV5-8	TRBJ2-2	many	CASSLVQLGELFF	TGTGCCAGCAGCTTGGTTCAGCTCGGGGAGCTGTTTTTT
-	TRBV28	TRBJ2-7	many	CASMAGTYEQYF	TGTGCCAGCATGGCGGGGACCTACGAGCAGTACTTC
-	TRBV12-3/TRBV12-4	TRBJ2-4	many	CASTYLGTENIQYF	TGTGCCAGCACCTACCTCGGCACCGAAAACATTCAGTACTTC
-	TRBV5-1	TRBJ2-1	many	CASSFGSPGYNEQFF	TGCGCCAGCAGCTTCGGGTCTCCTGGGTACAATGAGCAGTTCTTC